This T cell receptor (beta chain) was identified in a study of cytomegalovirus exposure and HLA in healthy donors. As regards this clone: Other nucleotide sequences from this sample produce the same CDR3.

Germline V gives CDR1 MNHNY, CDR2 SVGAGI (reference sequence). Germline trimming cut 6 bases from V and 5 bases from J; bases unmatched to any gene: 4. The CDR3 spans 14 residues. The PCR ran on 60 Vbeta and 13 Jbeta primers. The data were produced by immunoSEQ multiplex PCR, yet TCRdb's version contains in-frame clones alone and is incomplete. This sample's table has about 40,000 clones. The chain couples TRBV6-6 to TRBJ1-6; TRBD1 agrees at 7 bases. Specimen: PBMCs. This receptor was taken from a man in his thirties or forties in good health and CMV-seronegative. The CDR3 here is CASSFDRDNSPLHF. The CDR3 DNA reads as TGTGCCAGCAGCTTCGACAGGGATAATTCACCCCTCCACTTT.